The present TCR beta chain was sequenced within a study of T cell repertoires in cytomegalovirus infection. Turning to the study itself: Evidence of both CMV infection and a matching HLA type came from public TCR beta signatures.

Germline CDR1 reads SQVTM; CDR2 reads ANQGSEA. J was trimmed by 0 bases and V by 6 bases; bases with no gene match: 6. The CDR3 covers 14 residues. Study-level findings and limits: What dominated the ex vivo response were HLA-C-restricted CMV-specific TCR beta clonotypes.

TCRdb re-derived calls from the reads in MiXCR, one entry per CDR3 protein. The top ten hold less than 7.5% of the sample, which has roughly 240,000 distinct CDR3 sequences, around 6.6% seen once. In its sample, this clonotype was seen a few times. Its antigen is still unknown. Sequenced input: PBMCs. V usage is TRBV29-1 and J usage is TRBJ2-3; 7 bases are shared with TRBD1. The TCR sequence derives from a human donor in good health (CMV status not recorded). Some clones in this sample may be carry-over from other donors' samples. The CDR3, as DNA: TGCAGCGTCGCCGGGACAGTGAGCACAGATACGCAGTATTTT. Translated, it gives CSVAGTVSTDTQYF.